These 15 T cell receptor beta chains were all obtained from the same sample, sequenced in a study of OX40 agonist ivuxolimab in advanced cancers. TCRdb keeps only in-frame clones here, not all; method: immunoSEQ multiplex PCR. The sample contains approximately 79,000 clones, approximately 83% of which appear only once. The specimen was CD4+ or CD8+ T cells sorted from blood, collected in a trial of the OX40 agonist ivuxolimab. The receptors derive from an adult with an advanced solid tumor such as melanoma, head and neck, liver or kidney cancer.

The chain employs TRBV9 and TRBJ2-7; D unclear. Trimming stripped 3 bases from V and 2 bases from J, with 9 bases between. This CDR3 has 13 amino acids. Germline V gene sequence: CDR1 SGDLS, CDR2 YYNGEE. The chain's CDR3 is CASSAPPTYEQYF. CDR3 in DNA: TGTGCCAGCAGCGCTCCGCCGACCTACGAGCAGTACTTC.

This sequence joins TRBV21-1 and TRBJ2-2; the table calls TRBD1, which could not be checked here. TRBV21-1 is assigned pseudogene status. The CDR3 totals 17 residues. CDR3 sequence reads: CASWRETGFSNTGELFF. CDR3 in DNA: TGTGCCAGCTGGAGAGAGACAGGGTTCTCGAACACCGGGGAGCTGTTTTTT.

In this sample, this clone turned up a few times. This chain connects TRBV29-1 to TRBJ2-5, with D perhaps given as TRBD1 or TRBD2 (5 bases each). The CDR3 spans 14 residues. Germline loops: CDR1 SQVTM, CDR2 ANQGSEA. The ends were cut back, 6 bases at V and 2 bases at J, with 16 bases in the middle. The CDR3: CSVRRDVGQETQYF. CDR3 coding DNA: TGCAGCGTACGACGGGACGTTGGGCAAGAGACCCAGTACTTC. Variable domain in full (rest from reference TRBV29-1 and TRBJ2-5): SAVISQKPSRDICQRGTSLTIQCQVDSQVTMMFWYRQQPGQSLTLIATANQGSEATYESGFVIDKFPISRPNLTFSTLTVSNMSPEDSSIYLCSVRRDVGQETQYFGPGTRLLVL.

The CDR3 region has the DNA TGTGCCAGCAGAGATGGATCCTCGTTCGGGGGCACCCAGTACTTC. It codes for CASRDGSSFGGTQYF. The chain joins TRBV6-5 to TRBJ2-5; D might be TRBD1 or TRBD2, each matching 6 bases. The CDR3 length is 15 residues. Trimming shortened V by 6 bases and J by 8 bases, and 22 bases separated the two germline ends. Germline V CDR1 and CDR2: MNHEY, SVGAGI.

As concerns this clone: A junction boundary mismatches the germline segment, possibly from a read error. The rearrangement uses TRBV20-1 and TRBJ1-2, with D tentatively TRBD1 (5 bases). This CDR3 is built from 8 residues. Germline CDR1 DFQATT, CDR2 SNEGSKA (reference sequence). The CDR3 nucleotides read TGCAGTGCCAAGGGACTCCACTTC. Protein: CSAKGLHF.

The rearrangement uses TRBV19 and TRBJ1-1; D is ambiguous. CDR3 length: 13 residues. Trimming removed 7 bases at V and 1 base at J, with 10 bases between. The germline V gene encodes CDR1 LNHDA and CDR2 SQIVND (reference sequence). CDR3: CASKVPRNTEAFF. The CDR3 DNA follows: TGTGCCAGTAAGGTTCCGAGGAACACTGAAGCTTTCTTT.

The CDR3 coding sequence is TGTGCCTCGGACGGAAGCTCCTATAATTCACCCCTCCACTTT. Translated, it gives CASDGSSYNSPLHF. The chain has TRBV30 and TRBJ1-6; D remains ambiguous. This CDR3 has 14 residues. V shed 7 bases and J shed 0 bases, with 10 bases lying between them. The germline V gene encodes CDR1 GTSNPN and CDR2 SVGIG (reference sequence).

The chain employs TRBV30 and TRBJ1-3, with D maybe TRBD1 (6 bases). V was trimmed by 1 base and J by 0 bases, leaving 19 bases between them. Germline V lookup: CDR1 GTSNPN, CDR2 SVGIG (reference sequence). This CDR3 has 18 residues. CDR3 sequence (DNA): TGTGCCTGGAGTGCCCTGGACAGCGCTGGAACCTCTGGAAACACCATATATTTT. Residues: CAWSALDSAGTSGNTIYF.

This CDR3 reads CASSPRTSGASTDTQYF. The CDR3 DNA follows: TGTGCCAGCAGCCCTCGGACTAGCGGGGCCAGCACAGATACGCAGTATTTT. The genes are TRBV7-3 and TRBJ2-3, with TRBD2 identical over 12 bases. The CDR3 length is 17 residues. Trimming removed 5 bases from V and 0 bases from J; junction bases left unmatched: 6. Germline lookup yields CDR1 SGHTA and CDR2 FQGTGA.

The V and J genes are TRBV19 and TRBJ2-1; 11 bases align to TRBD2. The CDR3 has 15 residues. V shed 7 bases and J 3 bases; nucleotides not matched to a gene: 5. CDR1 is LNHDA, CDR2 SQIVND, per germline (reference sequence). The CDR3 sequence is CASNTGTSGYNEQFF. In nucleotides, the CDR3 is TGTGCCAGTAACACAGGGACTAGCGGCTACAATGAGCAGTTCTTC. The variable domain in full, completed from reference TRBV19 and TRBJ2-1, reads DGGITQSPKYLFRKEGQNVTLSCEQNLNHDAMYWYRQDPGQGLRLIYYSQIVNDFQKGDIAEGYSVSREKKESFPLTVTSAQKNPTAFYLCASNTGTSGYNEQFFGPGTRLTVL.

The chain has TRBV7-2 and TRBJ1-1; D may be TRBD1 (6 bases). This CDR3 has 15 amino acids. Trimming took 1 base from V and 4 from J, leaving 13 bases between them. In germline, CDR1 is SGHTA, CDR2 FQGNSA. The CDR3: CASSLEAGASTEAFF. As DNA, the CDR3 is TGTGCCAGCAGCTTAGAAGCGGGGGCGAGCACTGAAGCTTTCTTT.

The chain links TRBV11-2 to TRBJ2-1; no clear D gene. There are 11 residues in the CDR3. V shed 7 bases and J shed 3 bases, with 4 bases lying between them. Per germline, CDR1 SGHAT and CDR2 FQNNGV. CDR3 residues: CASTSYNEQFF. CDR3 nucleotides: TGTGCCAGCACAAGCTACAATGAGCAGTTCTTC.

J is TRBJ2-2 and V is TRBV7-3, with D possibly TRBD1 on 5 matching bases. The CDR3 contains 19 residues. The germline gives CDR1 SGHTA, CDR2 FQGTGA. Trimming stripped 2 bases from V and 6 bases from J, with 25 bases between. The CDR3 DNA reads as TGTGCCAGCAGCTTATCCACGCAGGGCGTTTTGAGTGGTTCCGGGGAGCTGTTTTTT. Translating gives CASSLSTQGVLSGSGELFF.

The rearrangement uses TRBV19 and TRBJ1-4; no reliable D call. Germline V gene data show CDR1 as LNHDA and CDR2 as SQIVND (reference sequence). The CDR3 contains 14 residues. V dropped 4 bases and J dropped 6 bases, with 12 bases sitting between them. CDR3 region: CASSTGWSDEKLFF. The CDR3 nucleotides are TGTGCCAGTAGTACGGGGTGGAGTGATGAAAAACTGTTTTTT.

The genes are TRBV6-5 and TRBJ1-5; D is uncertain. V shed 4 bases and J shed 3 bases, with 10 bases lying between them. CDR3 length equals 14 residues. Looked up from germline, CDR1 is MNHEY and CDR2 is SVGAGI. For the CDR3, the DNA is TGTGCCAGCAGTTCGGGTCTGAACAATCAGCCCCAGCATTTT. It codes for CASSSGLNNQPQHF.